A selection of T cell receptor beta chains follows, all from one sample in a study of T-cell memory formation after mild COVID-19. TCRdb analysed the 5' RACE reads with MiXCR anew, one entry per CDR3 protein. Of roughly 600,000 distinct CDR3 sequences in the sample, over 15% were seen once. Sequencing was done on a sample of PBMCs or a T cell subset sorted from them (not recorded which). These TCRs come from an adult woman who had mild COVID-19 (a few samples of this study predate the infection). Cell type and time point are not known. Both conserved end residues are part of each CDR3. D genes are given only for firm matches. The size of a clone is reported for some rows only, either as once, few or many, or as a class for expanded clones.

j_gene	len	abundance	d_gene	v_gene	CDR3nt	CDR3aa
TRBJ2-1	11	many	TRBD2	TRBV27	TGTGCCAGCAGCTCGGGGGGTGAGCAGTTCTTC	CASSSGGEQFF
TRBJ2-5	15	NA	NA	TRBV24-1	TGTGCCACCAGTGATATACAGGGAGCTCAAGAGACCCAGTACTTC	CATSDIQGAQETQYF
TRBJ2-1	13	NA	NA	TRBV20-1	TGCAGTGCTCTGGACGCCCTGGGGAATGAGCAGTTCTTC	CSALDALGNEQFF
TRBJ2-7	13	NA	NA	TRBV7-2	TGTGCCAGCAGCGTAGGGGCGGGGTACGAGCAGTACTTC	CASSVGAGYEQYF
TRBJ2-2	15	NA	TRBD1	TRBV29-1	TGCAGCGTCGGGGGGACAGGGGGATTCACCGGGGAGCTGTTTTTT	CSVGGTGGFTGELFF
TRBJ2-5	12	few	NA	TRBV12-3/TRBV12-4	TGTGCCAGCAGGAACAGGGTCGAGACCCAGTACTTC	CASRNRVETQYF
TRBJ2-1	15	NA	TRBD1	TRBV12-3/TRBV12-4	TGTGCCAGCAGTTCGTACGGGACAGGGGTAAATGAGCAGTTCTTC	CASSSYGTGVNEQFF
TRBJ1-2	11	NA	NA	TRBV20-1	TGCAGTGTGCCCCAAGGGTATGGCTACACCTTC	CSVPQGYGYTF
TRBJ2-7	16	few	NA	TRBV5-1	TGCGCCAGCAGTATTGGGGAAGGGATGACCTTCGGCGAGCAGTACTTC	CASSIGEGMTFGEQYF
TRBJ2-7	13	many	NA	TRBV29-1	TGCAGCGTCAAGTGGGGGCCATCCTACGAGCAGTACTTC	CSVKWGPSYEQYF
TRBJ2-1	17	NA	TRBD1	TRBV7-2	TGTGCCAGCAGACCACGAAGTACAGGGGGTTTCGACAATGAGCAGTTCTTC	CASRPRSTGGFDNEQFF
TRBJ2-7	13	few	NA	TRBV20-1	TGCAGTGCCGCGACACGGCTCGGGGCCGAGCAGTACTTC	CSAATRLGAEQYF
TRBJ2-5	17	few	NA	TRBV4-2	TGTGCCAGCAGCCAAGATAGAGGCAGGGAGTTGGTGGAGACCCAGTACTTC	CASSQDRGRELVETQYF
TRBJ2-1	13	NA	NA	TRBV5-6	TGTGCCAGCAGCCTGGGTATAAGCAATGAGCAGTTCTTC	CASSLGISNEQFF
TRBJ2-4	13	few	NA	TRBV24-1	TGTGCCACCAGTGAGGACACGGGACGCATTCAGTACTTC	CATSEDTGRIQYF
TRBJ2-5	14	NA	TRBD2	TRBV9	TGTGCCAGCAGCATCGGGGGGGGCTCTGGCCCCCAGTACTTC	CASSIGGGSGPQYF
TRBJ2-1	13	NA	NA	TRBV4-1	TGCGCCAGCGGACCAGGACGCGGCAATGAGCAGTTCTTC	CASGPGRGNEQFF
TRBJ2-3	16	many	NA	TRBV3-1	TGTGCCAGCAGCCAAGCCAAGGGAACCACCACAGATACGCAGTATTTT	CASSQAKGTTTDTQYF
TRBJ2-7	14	NA	TRBD1	TRBV10-3	TGTGCCATCAATCATGAGGGACAGGGGGGCGAGCAGTACTTC	CAINHEGQGGEQYF
TRBJ1-2	13	NA	NA	TRBV11-1	TGTGCCAGCAGACCCGTGGGCGCCTATGGCTACACCTTC	CASRPVGAYGYTF
TRBJ2-1	18	many	NA	TRBV15	TGTGCCACCAGCAGAGCTGTCGGCTTCCCGGGCTCCTACAATGAGCAGTTCTTC	CATSRAVGFPGSYNEQFF
TRBJ2-7	14	NA	NA	TRBV5-1	TGCGCCAGTGCAGACGGACTGGTGGGACGCGAGCAGTACTTC	CASADGLVGREQYF
TRBJ2-1	15	NA	TRBD1	TRBV28	TGTGCCAGCAGTAACCAGGGGGTATCCTACAATGAGCAGTTCTTC	CASSNQGVSYNEQFF
TRBJ1-4	17	NA	TRBD1	TRBV6-5	TGTGCCAGCAGTTCTAAGGGACAGTCGGGTCGAAATGAAAAACTGTTTTTT	CASSSKGQSGRNEKLFF
TRBJ1-1	15	NA	NA	TRBV5-1	TGCGCCAGCAGCTTATCCCCTACACAGGGAACTGAAGCTTTCTTT	CASSLSPTQGTEAFF
TRBJ2-1	15	NA	TRBD2	TRBV20-1	TGCAGTGCTAGAGCCACCGGGACTAGCGCCAATGAGCAGTTCTTC	CSARATGTSANEQFF
TRBJ1-5	17	NA	NA	TRBV4-1	TGCGCCAGCAGCCGCCTTGTATCTTTACAGGGAAAACAGCCCCAGCATTTT	CASSRLVSLQGKQPQHF
TRBJ1-6	18	NA	TRBD1	TRBV5-5	TGTGCCAGCAGCACCCTGCAGGGGGGACAGGGGTTGGGATCACCCCTCCACTTT	CASSTLQGGQGLGSPLHF
TRBJ1-1	14	many	TRBD1	TRBV12-3/TRBV12-4	TGTGCCAGCAGTTTCACAGGGGGCAACACTGAAGCTTTCTTT	CASSFTGGNTEAFF
TRBJ2-1	11	NA	NA	TRBV30	TGTGCCTGGAGTGGGGTATATGAGCAGTTCTTC	CAWSGVYEQFF
TRBJ2-1	16	few	NA	TRBV11-1	TGTGCCAGCAGCTTTTGGGGGCGGTGGTCCTACAATGAGCAGTTCTTC	CASSFWGRWSYNEQFF
TRBJ2-3	15	NA	TRBD1	TRBV7-9	TGTGCCAGCAGCTCCCGGACAGGTCCTTGGGGTACGCAGTATTTT	CASSSRTGPWGTQYF
TRBJ2-1	18	few	TRBD2	TRBV20-1	TGCAGTGCTAGAGATCCTCTTAGGGCGGGAGCTTCCTACAATGAGCAGTTCTTC	CSARDPLRAGASYNEQFF
TRBJ1-2	17	NA	TRBD1	TRBV5-1	TGCGCCAGCAGCTTGGAAAGACAGGGGGCGAGGCACTATGGCTACACCTTC	CASSLERQGARHYGYTF
TRBJ1-4	16	few	NA	TRBV5-1	TGCGCCAGCAGCTTGACAGCAGTTACAACTAATGAAAAACTGTTTTTT	CASSLTAVTTNEKLFF
TRBJ2-3	15	many	TRBD1	TRBV5-1	TGTGCCAGCAGCTTAGCAGGGGGTAGCACAGATACGCAGTATTTT	CASSLAGGSTDTQYF
TRBJ2-3	12	NA	NA	TRBV7-9	TGTGCCAGCAGGCTCAGCACAGATACGCAGTATTTT	CASRLSTDTQYF
TRBJ2-2	14	NA	NA	TRBV19	TGTGCCAGTAGTATATGGCTGGGGGCCGGGGAGCTGTTTTTT	CASSIWLGAGELFF
TRBJ2-3	14	few	TRBD2	TRBV20-1	TGCAGTGCTAGTCCGGGACTAGCCCCAGATACGCAGTATTTT	CSASPGLAPDTQYF
TRBJ1-5	14	few	NA	TRBV6-1	TGTGCCATCCAACTGGGGGGTAGCAATCAGCCCCAGCATTTT	CAIQLGGSNQPQHF
TRBJ1-5	13	NA	NA	TRBV20-1	TGCAGTGCTCGCGGCAGACTCCAGCCCCTCCAGCATTTT	CSARGRLQPLQHF
TRBJ1-2	13	few	TRBD1	TRBV5-1	TGCGCCAGCAGCGCAGGGGGCTCGGACGGCTACACCTTC	CASSAGGSDGYTF
TRBJ2-3	15	NA	NA	TRBV7-2	TGTGCCAGCAGCTTCCCCAGTGCTGGCACAGATACGCAGTATTTT	CASSFPSAGTDTQYF
TRBJ2-5	15	few	TRBD1	TRBV7-9	TGTGCCAGCAGCCCTAACGGACACAGGGGAGAGGCCCAGTACTTC	CASSPNGHRGEAQYF
TRBJ2-1	15	NA	TRBD2	TRBV7-9	TGTGCCAGCAGCTCCTTCGGACTAGCGGGAGATGAGCAGTTCTTC	CASSSFGLAGDEQFF
TRBJ1-1	15	many	TRBD1	TRBV20-1	TGCAGTGCTAGCCTGGTGACAGGGGCGAACACTGAAGCTTTCTTT	CSASLVTGANTEAFF
TRBJ1-3	15	few	NA	TRBV20-1	TGCAGTGCTAGAGATCGCCGGGGTACTGGAAACACCATATATTTT	CSARDRRGTGNTIYF
TRBJ2-7	13	few	NA	TRBV4-1	TGTGCCAGCAGCCAAGTTCAGGGCTACGAGCAGTACTTC	CASSQVQGYEQYF
TRBJ2-1	14	once	NA	TRBV30	TGTGCCTGGAGTCAACAGAGCTCCTACAATGAGCAGTTCTTC	CAWSQQSSYNEQFF
TRBJ1-2	12	NA	NA	TRBV6-5	TGTGCCAGCAGCGGACAGACCTATGGCTACACCTTC	CASSGQTYGYTF
TRBJ1-1	14	NA	NA	TRBV11-1	TGTGCCAGCAGCTTTGGGGTCCTGAACACTGAAGCTTTCTTT	CASSFGVLNTEAFF
TRBJ1-1	15	few	NA	TRBV6-1	TGTGCCAGCAGCGAAAGCGGGGGAGGGGACACTGAAGCTTTCTTT	CASSESGGGDTEAFF